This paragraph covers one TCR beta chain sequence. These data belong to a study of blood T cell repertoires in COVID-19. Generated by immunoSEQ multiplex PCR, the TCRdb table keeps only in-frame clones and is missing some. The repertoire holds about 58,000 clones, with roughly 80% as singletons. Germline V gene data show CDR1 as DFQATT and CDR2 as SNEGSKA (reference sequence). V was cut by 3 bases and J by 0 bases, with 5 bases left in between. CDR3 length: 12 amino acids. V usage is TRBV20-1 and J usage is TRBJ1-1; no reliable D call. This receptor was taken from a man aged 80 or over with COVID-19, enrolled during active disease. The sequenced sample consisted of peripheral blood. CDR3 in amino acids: CSASSVNTEAFF. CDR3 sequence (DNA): TGCAGTGCTAGTTCGGTGAACACTGAAGCTTTCTTT.